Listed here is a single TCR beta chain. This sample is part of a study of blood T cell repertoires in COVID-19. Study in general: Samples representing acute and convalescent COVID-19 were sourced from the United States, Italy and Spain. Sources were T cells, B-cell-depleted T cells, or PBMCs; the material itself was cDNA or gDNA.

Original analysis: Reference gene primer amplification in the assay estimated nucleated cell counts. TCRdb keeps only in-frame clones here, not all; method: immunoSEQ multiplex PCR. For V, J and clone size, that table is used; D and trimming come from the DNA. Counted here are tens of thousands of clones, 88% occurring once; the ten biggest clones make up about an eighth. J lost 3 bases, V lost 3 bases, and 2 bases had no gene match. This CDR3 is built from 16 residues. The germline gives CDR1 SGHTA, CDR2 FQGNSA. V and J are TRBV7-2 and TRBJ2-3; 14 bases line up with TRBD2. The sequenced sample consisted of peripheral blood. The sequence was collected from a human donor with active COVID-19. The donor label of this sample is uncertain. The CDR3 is CASSLGTSGGTDTQYF. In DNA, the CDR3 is TGTGCCAGCAGCTTGGGGACTAGCGGGGGTACAGATACGCAGTATTTT. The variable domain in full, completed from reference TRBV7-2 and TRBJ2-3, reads GAGVSQSPSNKVTEKGKDVELRCDPISGHTALYWYRQSLGQGLEFLIYFQGNSAPDKSGLPSDRFSAERTGGSVSTLTIQRTQQEDSAVYLCASSLGTSGGTDTQYFGPGTRLTVL.